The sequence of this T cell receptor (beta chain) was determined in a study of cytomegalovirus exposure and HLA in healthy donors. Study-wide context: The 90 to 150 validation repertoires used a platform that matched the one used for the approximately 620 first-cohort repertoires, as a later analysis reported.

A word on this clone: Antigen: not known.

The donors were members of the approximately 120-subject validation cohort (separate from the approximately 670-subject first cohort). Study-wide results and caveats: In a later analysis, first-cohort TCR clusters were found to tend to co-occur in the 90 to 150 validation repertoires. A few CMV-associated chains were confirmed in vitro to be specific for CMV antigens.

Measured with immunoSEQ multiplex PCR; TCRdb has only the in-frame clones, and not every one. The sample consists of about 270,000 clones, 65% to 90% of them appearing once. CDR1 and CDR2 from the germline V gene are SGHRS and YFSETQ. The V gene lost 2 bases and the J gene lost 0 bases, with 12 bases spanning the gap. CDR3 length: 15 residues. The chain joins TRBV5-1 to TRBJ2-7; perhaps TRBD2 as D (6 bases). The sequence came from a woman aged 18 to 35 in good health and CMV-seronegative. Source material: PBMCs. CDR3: CASSLGEVNSYEQYF. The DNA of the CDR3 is TGCGCCAGCAGCTTAGGGGAGGTTAACTCCTACGAGCAGTACTTC.